These 12 T cell receptor beta chains were sequenced from one sample in a study of siplizumab effects on memory and regulatory T cells. The data were produced by immunoSEQ multiplex PCR, yet TCRdb's version contains in-frame clones alone and is incomplete. The sample carries fewer than 60,000 clones, over 85% recorded once. Material: CD8+ T cells sorted from blood. Receptor source: a human donor in good health.

The chain recombines TRBV29-1 with TRBJ2-7; D ambiguous. The V gene lost 3 bases and the J gene lost 1 base, with 10 bases spanning the gap. Germline loops: CDR1 SQVTM, CDR2 ANQGSEA. The CDR3 is made up of 13 amino acids. The DNA for the CDR3 is TGCAGCGTTGAGGTAGTTGGGTCCTACGAGCAGTACTTC. This codes for CSVEVVGSYEQYF.

The gene calls are TRBV4-1 and TRBJ2-7, with TRBD1 matching over 9 bases. V dropped 0 bases and J dropped 4; count of bases not matched to a gene: 10. The CDR3 has 17 residues. CDR1 and CDR2 (germline): MGHRA, YSYEKL. Written as DNA, the CDR3 is TGCGCCAGCAGCCAAGATGCAAACTGGGACAGGGAATACGAGCAGTACTTC. Protein: CASSQDANWDREYEQYF.

The V and J genes are TRBV5-4 and TRBJ2-7, with 7 bases aligning to TRBD2. Germline CDR1 SGHNT, CDR2 YYREEE (reference sequence). Trimming took 2 bases from V and 3 from J; bases not matched to a gene: 14. The CDR3 contains 17 residues. In DNA, the CDR3 is TGTGCCAGCAGCTTTTACCCTAGCGGCAGAATAAACTACGAGCAGTACTTC. Translation gives CASSFYPSGRINYEQYF.

V and J are TRBV15 and TRBJ1-5; no definite D call. The CDR3 consists of 16 residues. The V gene lost 1 base and the J gene lost 0 bases, with 10 bases spanning the gap. Looked up from germline, CDR1 is LNHNV and CDR2 is YYDKDF (reference sequence). CDR3 in DNA: TGTGCCACCAGCAGAGTAGGCAGATATAGCAATCAGCCCCAGCATTTT. Translating gives CATSRVGRYSNQPQHF.

The CDR3 DNA reads TGTGCCAGCAGCGCAAACGGACTGTCTTCTAATGAAAAACTGTTTTTT. It is translated as CASSANGLSSNEKLFF. The V gene is TRBV9, the J gene TRBJ1-4; D gene ambiguous. Trimming took 3 bases from V and 3 from J, leaving 15 bases between them. Germline V gene data show CDR1 as SGDLS and CDR2 as YYNGEE. This CDR3 comprises 16 residues. Full variable domain (missing parts from reference TRBV9 and TRBJ1-4): DSGVTQTPKHLITATGQRVTLRCSPRSGDLSVYWYQQSLDQGLQFLIQYYNGEERAKGNILERFSAQQFPDLHSELNLSSLELGDSALYFCASSANGLSSNEKLFFGSGTQLSVL.

CDR3 residues: CAGGRFSYNEQFF. The CDR3 nucleotides are TGTGCCGGAGGACGTTTCTCCTACAATGAGCAGTTCTTC. The chain employs TRBV7-9 and TRBJ2-1; maybe TRBD2 (5 bases). Germline V gene data show CDR1 as SEHNR and CDR2 as FQNEAQ (reference sequence). V lost 11 bases to trimming and J lost 0 bases, with 11 bases between them. CDR3 length: 13 amino acids.

The J gene is TRBJ2-7, the V gene TRBV19, with TRBD2 matching over 8 bases. This CDR3 is 14 amino acids long. Germline-derived CDR1 and CDR2 are LNHDA and SQIVND (reference sequence). V was clipped by 1 base and J by 2 bases; unmatched bases: 1. CDR3 region: CASSIAGGPYEQYF. The CDR3 DNA sequence: TGTGCCAGTAGTATAGCGGGAGGGCCCTACGAGCAGTACTTC.

For the CDR3, the DNA is TGTGCCAGTAGTATTTCTGGGGCCCTCAATCAGCCCCAGCATTTT. Translated: CASSISGALNQPQHF. This rearrangement joins TRBV19 to TRBJ1-5; D is possibly TRBD1 (5 bases). The CDR3 length is 15 residues. Germline V CDR1 and CDR2: LNHDA, SQIVND (reference sequence). With 3 bases removed from V and 3 bases from J, the gap between germline ends came to 12 bases.

The V and J genes are TRBV10-2 and TRBJ2-7; D remains unclear. The CDR3 contains 11 residues. V was pared by 6 bases and J by 6 bases, with 9 bases between. Germline values: CDR1 WSHSY, CDR2 SAAADI. CDR3 loop: CASRDEREQYF. As DNA, the CDR3 is TGCGCCAGCAGGGACGAGCGCGAGCAGTACTTC.

The gene calls are TRBV4-1 and TRBJ2-1, with 7 bases identical to TRBD2. This CDR3 is 16 amino acids long. Germline assignment: CDR1 MGHRA and CDR2 YSYEKL. V gave up 2 bases and J gave up 1 base; unmatched junction bases: 5. The CDR3 sequence: CASSQSGGSSYNEQFF. CDR3 in DNA: TGCGCCAGCAGCCAATCCGGCGGGAGTTCCTACAATGAGCAGTTCTTC.

This clone has only one observation. V and J are TRBV11-1 and TRBJ2-7, with D tentatively TRBD1 or TRBD2 (5 bases each). Per germline, CDR1 SGHAT and CDR2 FQDESV (reference sequence). V was trimmed by 5 bases and J by 2 bases, leaving 19 bases between them. The CDR3 loop spans 16 amino acids. For the CDR3, the DNA is TGTGCCAGCAGCCCGGGACGGGGCGGTCCCACCTACGAGCAGTACTTC. Translating gives CASSPGRGGPTYEQYF.

The CDR3 sequence: CASSLAPTGTWDTIYF. The DNA for the CDR3 is TGCGCCAGCAGCTTGGCTCCAACAGGTACTTGGGACACCATATATTTT. This chain uses TRBV5-1 with TRBJ1-3; the D gene is possibly TRBD1 (5 bases). The V end was cut by 0 bases, the J end by 8 bases, with 18 bases between. In germline, CDR1 is SGHRS, CDR2 YFSETQ. The CDR3 totals 16 residues. Full variable domain (outside the CDR3, taken from reference TRBV5-1 and TRBJ1-3): KAGVTQTPRYLIKTRGQQVTLSCSPISGHRSVSWYQQTPGQGLQFLFEYFSETQRNKGNFPGRFSGRQFSNSRSEMNVSTLELGDSALYLCASSLAPTGTWDTIYFGEGSWLTVV.